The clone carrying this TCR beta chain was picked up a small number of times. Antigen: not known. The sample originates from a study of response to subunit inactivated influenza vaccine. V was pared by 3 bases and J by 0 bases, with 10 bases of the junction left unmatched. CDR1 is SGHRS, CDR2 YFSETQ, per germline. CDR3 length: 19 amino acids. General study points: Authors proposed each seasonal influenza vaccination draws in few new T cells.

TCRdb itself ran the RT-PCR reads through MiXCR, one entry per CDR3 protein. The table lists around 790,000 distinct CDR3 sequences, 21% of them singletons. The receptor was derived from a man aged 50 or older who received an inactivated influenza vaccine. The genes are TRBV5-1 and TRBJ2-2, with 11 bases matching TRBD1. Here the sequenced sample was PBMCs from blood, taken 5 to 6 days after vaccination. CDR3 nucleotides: TGCGCCAGCAGCTCTATTATCCTGGGACAGGGGGCGAACACCGGGGAGCTGTTTTTT. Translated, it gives CASSSIILGQGANTGELFF.